This T cell receptor (beta chain) was recorded in a study of blood T cells in healthy people across ages. The authors ran a second PCR of 7 to 11 cycles using a sample-barcoded 5' primer and a J-beta primer mix. TCRdb redid the calling of the 5' RACE reads with MiXCR, one entry per CDR3 protein. This sample yields around 990,000 distinct CDR3 sequences, of which 35% to 40% are seen a single time; 13% belongs to the top ten. The CDR3 runs to 16 residues. CDR1 and CDR2 (germline): MNHEY, SVGAGI. V and J are TRBV6-5 and TRBJ2-1; 7 nucleotides line up with TRBD1. The J call is uncertain, as TRBJ2-7 better fits the DNA end. The source is a man younger than 35 in good health. Source material: blood. This CDR3 reads CASRNFRGLEDNEQYF. CDR3 coding DNA: TGTGCCAGCAGGAACTTCAGGGGGTTAGAGGACAATGAGCAGTACTTC.